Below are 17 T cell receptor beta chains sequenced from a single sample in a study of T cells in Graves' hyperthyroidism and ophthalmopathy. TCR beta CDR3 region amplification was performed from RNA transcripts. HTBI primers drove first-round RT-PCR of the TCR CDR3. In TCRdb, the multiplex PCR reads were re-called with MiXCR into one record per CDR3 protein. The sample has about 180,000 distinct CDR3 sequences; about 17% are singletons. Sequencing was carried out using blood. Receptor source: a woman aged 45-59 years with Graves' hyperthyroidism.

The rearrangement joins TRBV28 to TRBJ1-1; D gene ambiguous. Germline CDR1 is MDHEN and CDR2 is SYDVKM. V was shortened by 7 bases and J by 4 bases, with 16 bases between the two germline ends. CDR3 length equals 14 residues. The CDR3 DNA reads TGTGCCAGCACCCTGGGAGGGAGAGGCACTGAAGCTTTCTTT. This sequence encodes CASTLGGRGTEAFF. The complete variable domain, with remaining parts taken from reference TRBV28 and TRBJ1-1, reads DVKVTQSSRYLVKRTGEKVFLECVQDMDHENMFWYRQDPGLGLRLIYFSYDVKMKEKGDIPEGYSVSREKKERFSLILESASTNQTSMYLCASTLGGRGTEAFFGQGTRLTVV.

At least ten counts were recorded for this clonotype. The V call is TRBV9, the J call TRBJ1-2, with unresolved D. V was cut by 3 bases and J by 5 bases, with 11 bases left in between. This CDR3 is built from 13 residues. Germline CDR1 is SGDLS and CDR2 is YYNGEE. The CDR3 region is CASSGRGRYGYTF. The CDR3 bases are TGTGCCAGCAGCGGAAGAGGGAGGTATGGCTACACCTTC.

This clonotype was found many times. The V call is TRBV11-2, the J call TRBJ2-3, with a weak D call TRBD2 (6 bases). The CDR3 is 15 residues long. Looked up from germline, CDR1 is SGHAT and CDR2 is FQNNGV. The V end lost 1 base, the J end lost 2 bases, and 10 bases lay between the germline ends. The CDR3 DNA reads TGTGCCAGCAGCTTAGTTAGCGGCACCACAGATACGCAGTATTTT. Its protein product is CASSLVSGTTDTQYF.

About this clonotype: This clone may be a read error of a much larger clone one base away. The CDR3: CAVLGYTEASF. The CDR3, as DNA: TGTGCCGTACTGGGGTACACTGAAGCTTCCTTT. The chain joins TRBV27 to TRBJ1-1; D unclear. This CDR3 comprises 11 residues. Germline CDR1 MNHEY, CDR2 SMNVEV (reference sequence).

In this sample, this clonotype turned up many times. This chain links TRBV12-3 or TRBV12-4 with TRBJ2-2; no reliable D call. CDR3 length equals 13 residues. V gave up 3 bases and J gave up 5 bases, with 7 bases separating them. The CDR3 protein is CASSLVDTGELFF. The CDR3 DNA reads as TGTGCCAGCAGTTTGGTGGATACCGGGGAGCTGTTTTTT.

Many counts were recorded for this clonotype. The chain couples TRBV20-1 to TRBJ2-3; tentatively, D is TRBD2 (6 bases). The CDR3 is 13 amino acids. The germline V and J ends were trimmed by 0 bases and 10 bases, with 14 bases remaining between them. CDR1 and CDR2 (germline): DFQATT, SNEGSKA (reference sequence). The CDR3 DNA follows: TGCAGTGCTAGAGAGTTGGGACTCCGCGCGCAGTATTTT. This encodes CSARELGLRAQYF.

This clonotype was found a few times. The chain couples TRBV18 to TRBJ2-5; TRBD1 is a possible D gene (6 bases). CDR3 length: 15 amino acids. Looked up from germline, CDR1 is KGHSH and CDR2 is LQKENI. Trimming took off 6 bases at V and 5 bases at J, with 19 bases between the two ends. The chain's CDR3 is CASSASQGRGETQYF. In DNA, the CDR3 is TGTGCCAGCTCGGCGAGCCAGGGGCGCGGGGAGACCCAGTACTTC.

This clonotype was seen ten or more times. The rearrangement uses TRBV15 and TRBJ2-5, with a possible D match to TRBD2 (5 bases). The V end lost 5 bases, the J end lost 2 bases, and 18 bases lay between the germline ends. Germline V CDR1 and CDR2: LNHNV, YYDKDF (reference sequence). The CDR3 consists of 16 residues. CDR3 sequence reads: CATSSGLSFNQETQYF. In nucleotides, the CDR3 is TGTGCCACCAGCTCCGGACTTAGCTTCAATCAAGAGACCCAGTACTTC.

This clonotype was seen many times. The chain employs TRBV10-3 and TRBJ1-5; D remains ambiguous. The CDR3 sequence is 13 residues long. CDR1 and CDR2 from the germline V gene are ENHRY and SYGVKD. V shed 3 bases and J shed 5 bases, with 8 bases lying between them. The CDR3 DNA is TGTGCCATCAGTGACCCAGGAGATCAGCCCCAGCATTTT. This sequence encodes CAISDPGDQPQHF.

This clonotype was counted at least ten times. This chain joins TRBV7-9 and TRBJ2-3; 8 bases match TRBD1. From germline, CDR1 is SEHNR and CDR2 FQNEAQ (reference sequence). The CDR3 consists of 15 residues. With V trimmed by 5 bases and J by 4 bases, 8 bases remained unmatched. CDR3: CASSTRTGPADTQYF. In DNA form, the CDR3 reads TGTGCCAGCAGCACTCGGACAGGGCCGGCAGATACGCAGTATTTT.

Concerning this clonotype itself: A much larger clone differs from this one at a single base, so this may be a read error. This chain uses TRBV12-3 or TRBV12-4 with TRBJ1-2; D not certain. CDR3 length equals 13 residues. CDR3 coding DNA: TGTGCCAGCAGCGTCGGATTTAACTATGACTACACCTTC. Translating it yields CASSVGFNYDYTF.

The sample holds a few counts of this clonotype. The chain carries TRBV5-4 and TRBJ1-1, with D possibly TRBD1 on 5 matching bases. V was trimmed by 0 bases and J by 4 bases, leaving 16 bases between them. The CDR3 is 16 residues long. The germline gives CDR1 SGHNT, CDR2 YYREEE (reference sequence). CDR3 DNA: TGTGCCAGCAGCTTGGTGGCGGGGATGGGGACCACTGAAGCTTTCTTT. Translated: CASSLVAGMGTTEAFF.

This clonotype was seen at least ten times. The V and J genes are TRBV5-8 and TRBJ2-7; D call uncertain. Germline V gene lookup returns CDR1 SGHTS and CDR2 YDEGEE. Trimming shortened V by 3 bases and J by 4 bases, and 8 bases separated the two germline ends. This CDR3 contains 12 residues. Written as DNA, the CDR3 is TGTGCCAGCAGCTCAATCTCTTACGAGCAGTACTTC. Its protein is CASSSISYEQYF.

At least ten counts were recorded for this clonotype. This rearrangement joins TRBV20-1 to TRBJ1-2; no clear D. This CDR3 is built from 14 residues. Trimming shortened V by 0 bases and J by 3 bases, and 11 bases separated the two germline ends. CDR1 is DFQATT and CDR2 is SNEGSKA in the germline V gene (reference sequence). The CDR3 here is CSARDRGRHYGYTF. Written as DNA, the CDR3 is TGCAGTGCTAGAGATCGAGGCAGACACTATGGCTACACCTTC.

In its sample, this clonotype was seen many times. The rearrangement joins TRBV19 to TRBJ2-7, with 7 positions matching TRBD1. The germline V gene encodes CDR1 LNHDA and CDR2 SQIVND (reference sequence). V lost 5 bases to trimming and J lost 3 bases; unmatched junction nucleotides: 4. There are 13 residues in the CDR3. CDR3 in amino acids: CASSRQGRYEQYF. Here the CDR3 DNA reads TGTGCCAGTAGTCGACAGGGCCGCTACGAGCAGTACTTC.

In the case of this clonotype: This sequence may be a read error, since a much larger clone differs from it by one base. The CDR3 DNA is TGCAGCGTTGCGCAGGGGATGGATGGGGCCAACGTCCTGACTTTC. The encoded protein is CSVAQGMDGANVLTF. J is TRBJ2-6 and V is TRBV29-1; D may be TRBD1 (6 bases). Germline V CDR1 and CDR2: SQVTM, ANQGSEA. Trimming cost V 4 bases and J 3 bases, with 13 bases left between them. The CDR3 loop spans 15 amino acids.

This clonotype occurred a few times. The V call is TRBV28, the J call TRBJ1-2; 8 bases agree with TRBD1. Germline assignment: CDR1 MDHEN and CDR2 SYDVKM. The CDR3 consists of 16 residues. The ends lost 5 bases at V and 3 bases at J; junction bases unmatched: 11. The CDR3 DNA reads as TGTGCCAGCAGTCCGCTTCTACAGGGGGTGGACTATGGCTACACCTTC. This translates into CASSPLLQGVDYGYTF.